A selection of T cell receptor beta chains follows, all from one sample in a study of OX40 agonist ivuxolimab in advanced cancers. Repertoires were generated with immunoSEQ multiplex PCR, while TCRdb's copy carries only in-frame clones and drops some. The table shows about 58,000 clones, with about 89% occurring only once. The specimen comprised CD4+ or CD8+ T cells sorted from blood, sampled in a trial of the OX40 agonist ivuxolimab. The receptors here all came from an adult with an advanced solid tumor such as melanoma, head and neck, liver or kidney cancer. Each CDR3 is given with its conserved first and last residue. Each record gives: J gene, D gene, V gene, clone size, CDR3 protein, CDR3 DNA. D genes are given only for firm matches. Some rows mark clone size as missing; the rest say once, few, many or name a class of expanded clone.

TRBJ2-7,-,TRBV5-6,-,CASSLGDNEQYF,TGTGCCAGCAGCTTGGGGGATAACGAGCAGTACTTC
TRBJ1-1,-,TRBV7-9,-,CASSLTGQGISPEAFF,TGTGCCAGCAGCTTAACCGGTCAGGGGATCTCTCCTGAAGCTTTCTTT
TRBJ2-3,TRBD2,TRBV9,-,CASSAPSGPGADTQYF,TGTGCCAGCAGCGCCCCTAGCGGGCCCGGGGCCGATACGCAGTATTTT
TRBJ1-5,-,TRBV6-5,-,CASSWSWNQPQHF,TGTGCCAGCAGTTGGAGCTGGAATCAGCCCCAGCATTTT
TRBJ1-6,-,TRBV27,once,CASSLWPGRSPLHF,TGTGCCAGCAGTTTATGGCCGGGAAGGTCACCCCTCCACTTT
TRBJ1-2,-,TRBV19,few,CASNPTSGPLGGYTF,TGTGCCAGTAATCCGACAAGCGGTCCTTTAGGCGGCTACACCTTC
TRBJ1-3,-,TRBV28,once,CASSTRQISGNTIYF,TGTGCCAGCAGTACCCGACAGATCTCTGGAAACACCATATATTTT
TRBJ2-7,-,TRBV4-2,-,CASSQEKEKNYEQYF,TGTGCCAGCAGCCAAGAGAAAGAGAAAAACTACGAGCAGTACTTC
TRBJ1-1,-,TRBV2,-,CASSKGEETEAFF,TGTGCCAGCAGTAAAGGGGAAGAAACTGAAGCTTTCTTT
TRBJ2-7,-,TRBV28,-,CASSFNYYEQYF,TGTGCCAGCAGTTTCAACTACTACGAGCAGTACTTC
TRBJ1-1,-,TRBV5-5,-,CASSPGRKTAEAFF,TGTGCCAGCAGCCCCGGAAGGAAAACCGCTGAAGCTTTCTTT
TRBJ2-1,TRBD2,TRBV25-1,-,CASQGLAGDNEQFF,TGTGCCAGCCAGGGTCTAGCGGGAGACAATGAGCAGTTCTTC
TRBJ1-1,-,TRBV19,-,CAIGGGPNTEAFF,TGTGCCATTGGAGGGGGGCCGAACACTGAAGCTTTCTTT
TRBJ2-2,TRBD1,TRBV30,-,CASDRDTGELFF,TGTGCCTCCGACAGGGACACCGGGGAGCTGTTTTTT
TRBJ2-2,-,TRBV30,-,CACVAGESNTGELFF,TGTGCCTGCGTGGCGGGCGAATCGAACACCGGGGAGCTGTTTTTT
TRBJ2-1,TRBD2,TRBV7-8,-,CASSRHRDYLQGEQFF,TGTGCCAGCAGCCGCCACCGGGACTACCTACAAGGTGAGCAGTTCTTC
TRBJ2-1,TRBD2,TRBV5-8,once,CASSLTPSGSGMFNEQFF,TGTGCCAGCAGCTTGACCCCTTCTGGAAGCGGGATGTTCAATGAGCAGTTCTTC
TRBJ1-1,-,TRBV9,-,CASSVEWRVATEAFF,TGTGCCAGCAGCGTAGAATGGAGGGTAGCGACTGAAGCTTTCTTT
TRBJ1-1,-,TRBV20-1,few,CSARKGSEAFF,TGCAGTGCTAGAAAGGGATCTGAAGCTTTCTTT
TRBJ1-2,-,TRBV2,-,CARRDRLFGYTF,TGTGCCAGACGAGACAGGTTGTTCGGCTACACCTTC
TRBJ1-2,TRBD1,TRBV11-1,-,CASSLGTGGIYGYTF,TGTGCCAGCAGCCTTGGGACAGGGGGCATCTATGGCTACACCTTC
TRBJ2-1,-,TRBV6-5,-,CASSRETFGEQFF,TGTGCCAGCAGTCGGGAGACCTTCGGTGAGCAGTTCTTC
TRBJ2-7,-,TRBV5-4,-,CASSQRGAVEQYF,TGTGCCAGCAGCCAAAGGGGGGCCGTAGAGCAGTACTTC
TRBJ1-2,-,TRBV5-6,-,CASSLLQDLTNYGYTF,TGTGCCAGCAGCCTACTTCAGGATCTGACTAACTATGGCTACACCTTC
TRBJ2-7,TRBD2,TRBV28,-,CASSLRLALSSYEQYF,TGTGCCAGCAGTTTAAGACTAGCGTTAAGCTCCTACGAGCAGTACTTC
TRBJ1-2,-,TRBV6-5,few,CASLSNYGYTF,TGTGCCAGCCTAAGTAACTATGGCTACACCTTC
TRBJ1-2,-,TRBV2,-,CASSEVSHLGNYGYTF,TGTGCCAGCAGTGAAGTATCACATCTCGGTAACTATGGCTACACCTTC
TRBJ2-1,-,TRBV11-2,-,CASRGLGRDYNEQFF,TGTGCCAGCAGGGGGCTAGGCAGGGACTACAATGAGCAGTTCTTC
TRBJ2-1,TRBD2,TRBV5-1,once,CASSPGREYYNEQFF,TGCGCCAGCAGCCCGGGGCGGGAGTACTACAATGAGCAGTTCTTC
TRBJ2-7,-,TRBV11-2,once,CASSLGHEQYF,TGTGCCAGCAGCTTAGGGCACGAGCAGTACTTC
TRBJ1-2,-,TRBV30,-,CAWVSDRPYGYTF,TGTGCCTGGGTATCCGACAGGCCATATGGCTACACCTTC